The 22 T cell receptor beta chains below were found in one sample sequenced in a study of T cell repertoires in cytomegalovirus infection. TCRdb re-analysed the reads in MiXCR, keeping a single row per CDR3 protein. This table has 750,000 to 900,000 distinct CDR3 sequences, around 29% appearing once. Their recognized antigens are unknown. The sequencing used cultured CD8+ T cells from PBMCs, collected from culture after CMV antigen stimulation. These receptors were taken from a human donor in good health (CMV status not recorded). Some clones in this sample may be carry-over from other donors' samples.

V gene TRBV3-1 combines with J gene TRBJ2-3, with 8 bases that match TRBD2. After removal of 5 bases from V and 1 base from J, the junction contained 17 bases not matched to a gene. CDR3 length: 19 amino acids. The germline V gene encodes CDR1 LGHDT and CDR2 YNNKEL (reference sequence). This CDR3 is CASSYLPPAGRGGTDTQYF. In DNA form, the CDR3 reads TGTGCCAGCAGCTACCTGCCGCCGGCCGGGCGGGGGGGCACAGATACGCAGTATTTT.

This chain connects TRBV12-5 to TRBJ2-1; TRBD2 matches 11 bases. CDR1 and CDR2 from the germline V gene are LGHNT and FRNRAP. Germline trimming cut 8 bases from V and 7 bases from J; bases unmatched to any gene: 4. CDR3 length equals 13 residues. CDR3 in DNA: TGTGCTAGTTCTAGCGGGGGGATGAATGAGCAGTTCTTC. This sequence encodes CASSSGGMNEQFF.

V gene TRBV4-3 combines with J gene TRBJ2-2, with unresolved D. The CDR3 length is 16 residues. Between the trimmed V and J ends, which lost 4 bases and 0 bases, there was a span of 12 bases. Germline V gene lookup returns CDR1 LGHNA and CDR2 YSLEER. The CDR3 DNA follows: TGCGCCAGCAGCCCTTTTGGGGTGACGAACACCGGGGAGCTGTTTTTT. This translates into CASSPFGVTNTGELFF.

The chain links TRBV12-3 or TRBV12-4 to TRBJ1-2, with TRBD1 identical over 8 bases. Losses at the gene ends were 7 bases for V and 3 bases for J; bases not matched to a gene: 4. This CDR3 is 13 amino acids long. The CDR3 DNA is TGTGCCAGCACTGCGACAGGGGACTATGGCTACACCTTC. This sequence encodes CASTATGDYGYTF.

The chain uses TRBV4-1 and TRBJ1-2, with D possibly being TRBD1 (5 bases). Trimming cost V 3 bases and J 6 bases, with 8 bases left between them. The CDR3 runs 12 residues. CDR1 is MGHRA and CDR2 is YSYEKL in the germline V gene. The CDR3 protein is CASSHGGDGYTF. The CDR3 DNA follows: TGCGCCAGCAGCCATGGGGGGGATGGCTACACCTTC.

This clonotype was seen repeatedly, ten times or more. The chain recombines TRBV7-2 with TRBJ1-1; D remains unclear. Germline CDR1 reads SGHTA; CDR2 reads FQGNSA. V was shortened by 5 bases and J by 3 bases, with 22 bases between the two germline ends. The CDR3 runs to 17 residues. The CDR3 bases are TGTGCCAGCAGCCCAGAGCTAGCAGGCAGAGGTTACACTGAAGCTTTCTTT. Translated: CASSPELAGRGYTEAFF.

This clonotype occurred many times. V and J are TRBV7-9 and TRBJ1-1; no reliable D call. The V end was cut by 6 bases, the J end by 4 bases, with 12 bases between. Germline CDR1 reads SEHNR; CDR2 reads FQNEAQ (reference sequence). CDR3 length: 13 amino acids. The CDR3 DNA sequence: TGTGCCAGCAGGCTAGGAGGGAGCACTGAAGCTTTCTTT. Its translation: CASRLGGSTEAFF.

This CDR3 reads CASSLRGDGISSPLHF. The DNA for the CDR3 is TGTGCCAGCAGTTTAAGGGGGGACGGGATAAGTTCACCCCTCCACTTT. This chain links TRBV12-3 or TRBV12-4 with TRBJ1-6; possibly TRBD1 for D (6 bases). This CDR3 region has 16 residues. V shed 2 bases and J shed 9 bases, with 17 bases lying between them.

The rearrangement uses TRBV28 and TRBJ2-7, with TRBD1 as a possible D gene (6 bases). The CDR3 is 15 residues long. V lost 6 bases, J lost 3 bases, and 18 bases lay in between. Per the germline V gene, CDR1 is MDHEN and CDR2 is SYDVKM. CDR3 coding DNA: TGTGCCAGCAGCGACTGGGGAGAGGGGGACTACGAGCAGTACGTC. This sequence encodes CASSDWGEGDYEQYV.

This clonotype was seen ten or more times. The chain uses TRBV11-3 and TRBJ2-7; D perhaps matches TRBD1 (6 bases). The germline gives CDR1 SGHNT, CDR2 YENEEA. Between the trimmed V and J ends, which lost 5 bases and 0 bases, there was a span of 14 bases. The CDR3 spans 15 residues. The CDR3 loop is CASSNRQDSSYEQYF. The CDR3 region has the DNA TGTGCCAGCAGCAACCGACAGGACAGCTCCTACGAGCAGTACTTC. The entire variable domain, with the rest obtained from reference TRBV11-3 and TRBJ2-7, is as follows: EAGVVQSPRYKIIEKKQPVAFWCNPISGHNTLYWYLQNLGQGPELLIRYENEEAVDDSQLPKDRFSAERLKGVDSTLKIQPAELGDSAVYLCASSNRQDSSYEQYFGPGTRLTVT.

The chain is built from TRBV20-1 and TRBJ2-7; tentatively, D is TRBD1 (6 bases). V dropped 3 bases and J dropped 3 bases, with 15 bases sitting between them. The CDR3 spans 14 residues. Germline V gene sequence: CDR1 DFQATT, CDR2 SNEGSKA (reference sequence). CDR3 region: CSARDRTGFYEQYV. Here the CDR3 DNA reads TGCAGTGCTAGGGACCGCACAGGGTTCTACGAGCAGTACGTC.

In its sample, this clonotype was seen once. This rearrangement joins TRBV5-1 to TRBJ2-2; a weak D match, TRBD2 (5 bases). The V gene lost 0 bases and the J gene lost 4 bases, with 10 bases spanning the gap. Per the germline V gene, CDR1 is SGHRS and CDR2 is YFSETQ. This CDR3 contains 15 residues. Written as DNA, the CDR3 is TGCGCCAGCAGCTTGGCAGCGGACGGCACCGGGGAGCTGTTTTTT. It specifies CASSLAADGTGELFF. Using reference TRBV5-1 and TRBJ2-2 for the parts outside the CDR3, the full variable domain is KAGVTQTPRYLIKTRGQQVTLSCSPISGHRSVSWYQQTPGQGLQFLFEYFSETQRNKGNFPGRFSGRQFSNSRSEMNVSTLELGDSALYLCASSLAADGTGELFFGEGSRLTVL.

The chain combines TRBV5-5 with TRBJ1-5; D is undetermined. The CDR3 is 15 residues long. Trimming left V 0 bases short and J 1 base short, with 8 bases between. Germline V gives CDR1 SGHKS, CDR2 YYEKEE (reference sequence). CDR3 region: CASSLALWSNQPQHF. CDR3 bases: TGTGCCAGCAGCTTGGCCTTGTGGAGCAATCAGCCCCAGCATTTT.

J is TRBJ1-5 and V is TRBV7-8, with D perhaps TRBD1 (5 bases). This CDR3 region has 17 residues. CDR1 SGHVS and CDR2 FQNEAQ come from the germline V gene. V was trimmed by 1 base and J by 0 bases, leaving 13 bases between them. CDR3 protein: CASSLGFGGDSNQPQHF. The CDR3 DNA follows: TGTGCCAGCAGCTTAGGATTCGGGGGGGATAGCAATCAGCCCCAGCATTTT.

This clonotype appeared a few times. This sequence joins TRBV4-1 and TRBJ2-1; the match to TRBD2 covers 11 bases. The CDR3 spans 15 residues. Germline CDR1 MGHRA, CDR2 YSYEKL. V dropped 4 bases and J dropped 5; count of bases not matched to a gene: 4. The chain's CDR3 is CASSPRLAGHNEQFF. The CDR3 DNA is TGCGCCAGCAGCCCCCGACTAGCGGGGCACAATGAGCAGTTCTTC.

This clonotype has just a few counts. The V gene is TRBV27, the J gene TRBJ2-7; D is possibly TRBD1 or TRBD2 (6 bases each). V was pared by 5 bases and J by 4 bases, with 18 bases between. Germline V gives CDR1 MNHEY, CDR2 SMNVEV (reference sequence). CDR3 size: 15 residues. CDR3 amino acids: CASSHTEGVGYEQYF. DNA for the CDR3: TGTGCCAGCAGTCATACGGAGGGGGTTGGTTACGAGCAGTACTTC.

This CDR3 is CAISESRRYQETQYF. Written as DNA, the CDR3 is TGTGCCATCAGTGAGTCCCGACGGTACCAAGAGACCCAGTACTTC. The chain links TRBV10-3 to TRBJ2-5; D remains unclear. This CDR3 has 15 residues. The germline V gene encodes CDR1 ENHRY and CDR2 SYGVKD. Trimming pared 0 bases from V and 0 bases from J, leaving 8 bases between.

The rearrangement uses TRBV6-8 and TRBJ2-1, with D uncertain. V was clipped by 7 bases and J by 6 bases, with 10 bases between them. There are 12 residues in the CDR3. Germline lookup yields CDR1 MNHGY and CDR2 SAAAGT. CDR3 residues: CASTGRSNEQFF. CDR3 bases: TGTGCCAGCACAGGACGTTCCAATGAGCAGTTCTTC.

The rearrangement uses TRBV20-1 and TRBJ2-3; 9 bases map to TRBD1. After removal of 3 bases from V and 6 bases from J, the junction contained 10 bases not matched to a gene. This CDR3 is 15 amino acids long. Germline V gene sequence: CDR1 DFQATT, CDR2 SNEGSKA (reference sequence). In nucleotides, the CDR3 is TGCAGTGCTAGGCCCCGGGACAGGGATGAGGATACGCAGTATTTT. Translated, it gives CSARPRDRDEDTQYF.

The chain links TRBV5-5 to TRBJ1-4, with a weak D call TRBD1 (6 bases). This CDR3 contains 16 residues. With 3 bases removed from V and 10 bases from J, the gap between germline ends came to 22 bases. In germline, CDR1 is SGHKS, CDR2 YYEKEE (reference sequence). The CDR3 is CASSSRDTASEGKLFF. The CDR3 DNA reads as TGTGCCAGCAGCTCCCGGGACACCGCCTCGGAGGGAAAACTGTTTTTT.

In its sample, this clonotype was seen many times. V usage is TRBV12-3 or TRBV12-4 and J usage is TRBJ2-7; D gene uncertain. The CDR3 has 12 amino acids. Trimming cost V 3 bases and J 11 bases, with 14 bases left between them. Here the CDR3 DNA reads TGTGCCAGCAGTTTCAGAGATAAGCCCGAGTACTTC. This codes for CASSFRDKPEYF.

This clonotype was counted between two and nine times. V is TRBV28 and J is TRBJ2-1; D remains ambiguous. Germline V lookup: CDR1 MDHEN, CDR2 SYDVKM. This CDR3 region has 15 residues. The V and J ends lost 4 bases and 7 bases respectively, with 17 bases between them. The chain's CDR3 is CASSWSVGPVNEQFF. CDR3 nucleotide sequence: TGTGCCAGCAGTTGGTCAGTGGGTCCCGTTAATGAGCAGTTCTTC.